The TCR beta chain described here comes from a study of breast tumors, draining lymph nodes, adjacent tissues. Whole-study findings and limits: The data were judged consistent with most tumor T cells coming from lymph node and expanding in tumor. That most tumor T cells come from lymph nodes remained unproven. Compared with basal-like, luminal-like tumors shared significantly more repertoire with nontumor tissue. Compared with lymph nodes, tumors were less diverse; compared with nontumor tissue, more.

Breast cancer patients provided tissue from their axillary draining lymph nodes. V was shortened by 6 bases and J by 0 bases, with 7 bases between the two germline ends. The CDR3 sequence is 13 residues long. Looked up from germline, CDR1 is LNHDA and CDR2 is SQIVND (reference sequence). This clonotype was seen ten or more times. Its antigen is not identified. MiXCR was run by TCRdb on the multiplex PCR reads, yielding one entry per CDR3 protein. The data show under 85,000 distinct CDR3 sequences, roughly a fifth seen once. Input material: axillary lymph node tissue. This sequence was found in a female donor with breast cancer. Some clones in this sample may be carry-over from other donors' samples. The V and J genes are TRBV19 and TRBJ2-3; D not certain. CDR3: CASRVTSTDTQYF. The CDR3 DNA reads as TGTGCCAGTAGAGTCACAAGCACAGATACGCAGTATTTT.